The present T cell receptor (beta chain) was sequenced within a study of cytomegalovirus exposure and HLA in healthy donors. Study overall: Membership in the Caucasian-associated ancestry cluster was found for about 80% of roughly 400 genotyped donors. General study findings and limits: Presence/absence analyses assumed roughly uniform sequencing depth across donors. A later analysis revealed that TCR association rates differed between HLA loci, peaking at DRB1 and bottoming out at HLA-C. A later analysis reportedly identified an Asian-associated ancestry cluster as carrying fewer N-insertions than the roughly 700-donor mean.

Primers: 60 Vbeta forward and 13 Jbeta reverse. The assay was immunoSEQ multiplex PCR, and TCRdb's table has in-frame clones only and misses some. In the table there are roughly 100,000 clones, approximately 83% of which are singletons. CDR3 length: 17 residues. V shed 4 bases and J 8 bases; nucleotides not matched to a gene: 8. Germline lookup yields CDR1 ENHRY and CDR2 SYGVKD. As for this clone: What it binds is not known.

The rearrangement joins TRBV10-3 to TRBJ2-1; 16 bases map to TRBD2. Sequencing used PBMCs. The TCR sequence derives from a man in his late teens or twenties in good health and CMV-seronegative. CDR3 loop: CAISGGLAGGPGDEQFF. The CDR3 DNA reads TGTGCCATCAGTGGGGGACTAGCGGGAGGGCCCGGCGATGAGCAGTTCTTC.